This T cell receptor (beta chain) stems from a study of T-cell reconstitution after alpha-beta-depleted transplantation in children. A library of TCRbeta sequences, prepared with unique molecular identifiers, was generated. TCRdb re-analysed the PCR reads in MiXCR, keeping a single row per CDR3 protein. The data hold 670,000 or so distinct CDR3 sequences, with around 14% observed a single time. Germline V CDR1 and CDR2: MNHNS, SASEGT. V shed 5 bases and J 8 bases; nucleotides not matched to a gene: 16. CDR3 length equals 17 residues. The chain joins TRBV6-1 to TRBJ2-2; TRBD1 agrees at 8 bases. The clonotype comes from a girl under 10 years old with congenital amegakaryocytic thrombocytopenia, due to receive a stem cell transplant. This material consisted of PBMCs, taken before TCRalphabeta/CD19-depleted stem cell transplant. CDR3 residues: CASSPGQGILSGGELFF. CDR3 DNA sequence: TGTGCCAGCAGTCCCGGACAGGGCATCTTGAGTGGGGGGGAGCTGTTTTTT.